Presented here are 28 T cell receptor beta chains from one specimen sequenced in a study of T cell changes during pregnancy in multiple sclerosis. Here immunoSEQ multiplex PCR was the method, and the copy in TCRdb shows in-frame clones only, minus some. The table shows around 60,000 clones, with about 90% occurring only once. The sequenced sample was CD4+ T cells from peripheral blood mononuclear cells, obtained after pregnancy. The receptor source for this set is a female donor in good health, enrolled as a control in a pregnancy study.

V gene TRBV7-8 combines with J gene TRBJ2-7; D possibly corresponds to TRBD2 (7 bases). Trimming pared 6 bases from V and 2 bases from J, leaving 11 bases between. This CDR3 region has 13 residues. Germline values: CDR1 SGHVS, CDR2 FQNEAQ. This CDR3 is CASSTGGPYEQYF. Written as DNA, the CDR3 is TGTGCCAGCAGTACCGGGGGGCCCTACGAGCAGTACTTC.

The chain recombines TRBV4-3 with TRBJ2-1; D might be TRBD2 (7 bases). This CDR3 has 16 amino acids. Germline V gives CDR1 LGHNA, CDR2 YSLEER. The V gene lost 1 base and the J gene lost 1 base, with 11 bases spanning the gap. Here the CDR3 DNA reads TGCGCCAGCAGCCAAGCGGGGGGCATGTCCTACAATGAGCAGTTCTTC. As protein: CASSQAGGMSYNEQFF.

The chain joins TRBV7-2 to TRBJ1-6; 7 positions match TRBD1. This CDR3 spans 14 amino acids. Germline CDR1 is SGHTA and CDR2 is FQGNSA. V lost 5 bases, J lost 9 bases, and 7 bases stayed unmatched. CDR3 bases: TGTGCCAGCAGCCGACAGGGTGACGGTTCACCCCTCCACTTT. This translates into CASSRQGDGSPLHF.

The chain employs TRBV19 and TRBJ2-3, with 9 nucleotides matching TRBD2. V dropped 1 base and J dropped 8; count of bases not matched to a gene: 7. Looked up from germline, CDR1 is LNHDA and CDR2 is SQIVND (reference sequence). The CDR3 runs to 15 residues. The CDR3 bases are TGTGCCAGTAGTATAGGGGAAGCGGGGGGCGGTACGCAGTATTTT. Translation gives CASSIGEAGGGTQYF. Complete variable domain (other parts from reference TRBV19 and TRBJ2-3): DGGITQSPKYLFRKEGQNVTLSCEQNLNHDAMYWYRQDPGQGLRLIYYSQIVNDFQKGDIAEGYSVSREKKESFPLTVTSAQKNPTAFYLCASSIGEAGGGTQYFGPGTRLTVL.

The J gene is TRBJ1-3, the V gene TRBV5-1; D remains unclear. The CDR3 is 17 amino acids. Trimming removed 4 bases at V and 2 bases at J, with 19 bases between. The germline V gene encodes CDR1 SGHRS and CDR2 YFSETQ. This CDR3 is CASSPFELDTTGNTIYF. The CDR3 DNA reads TGCGCCAGCAGCCCCTTCGAACTTGACACAACTGGAAACACCATATATTTT.

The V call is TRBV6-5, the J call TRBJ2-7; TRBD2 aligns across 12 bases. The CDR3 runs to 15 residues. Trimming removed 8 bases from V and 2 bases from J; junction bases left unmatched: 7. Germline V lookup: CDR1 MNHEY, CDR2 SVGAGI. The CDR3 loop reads CASRLASGGAYEQYF. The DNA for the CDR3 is TGTGCCAGCCGGTTAGCTAGCGGGGGGGCCTACGAGCAGTACTTC.

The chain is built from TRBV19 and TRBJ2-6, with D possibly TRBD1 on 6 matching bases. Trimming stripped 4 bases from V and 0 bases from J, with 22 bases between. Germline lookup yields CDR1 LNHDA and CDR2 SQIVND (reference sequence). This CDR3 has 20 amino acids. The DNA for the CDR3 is TGTGCCAGTAGTACCCAAACTTGGATGGGCAGGGGCTCTGGGGCCAACGTCCTGACTTTC. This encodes CASSTQTWMGRGSGANVLTF. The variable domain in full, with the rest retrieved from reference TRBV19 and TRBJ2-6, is DGGITQSPKYLFRKEGQNVTLSCEQNLNHDAMYWYRQDPGQGLRLIYYSQIVNDFQKGDIAEGYSVSREKKESFPLTVTSAQKNPTAFYLCASSTQTWMGRGSGANVLTFGAGSRLTVL.

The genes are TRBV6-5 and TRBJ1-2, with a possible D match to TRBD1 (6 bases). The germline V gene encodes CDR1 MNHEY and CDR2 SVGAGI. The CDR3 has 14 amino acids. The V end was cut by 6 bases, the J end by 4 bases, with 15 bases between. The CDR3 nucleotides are TGTGCCAGCAGGCCCGGGGGGGCGGGCTATGGCTACACCTTC. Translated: CASRPGGAGYGYTF.

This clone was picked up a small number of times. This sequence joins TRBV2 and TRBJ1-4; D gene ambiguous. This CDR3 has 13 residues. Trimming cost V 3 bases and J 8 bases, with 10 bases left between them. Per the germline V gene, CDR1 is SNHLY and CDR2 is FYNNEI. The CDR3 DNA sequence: TGTGCCAGCAGTGACGGGGTAGGGGAAAAACTGTTTTTT. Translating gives CASSDGVGEKLFF.

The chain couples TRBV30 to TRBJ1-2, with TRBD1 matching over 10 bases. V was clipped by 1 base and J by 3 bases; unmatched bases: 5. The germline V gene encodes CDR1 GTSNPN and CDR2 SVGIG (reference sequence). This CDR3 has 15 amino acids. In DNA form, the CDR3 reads TGTGCCTGGAGTGCCGCCGGGACAGGGGACTATGGCTACACCTTC. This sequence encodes CAWSAAGTGDYGYTF.

The CDR3 loop reads CAISEAKDRDQETQYF. The CDR3 DNA sequence: TGTGCCATCAGTGAGGCTAAAGACAGGGACCAAGAGACCCAGTACTTC. This sequence joins TRBV10-3 and TRBJ2-5, with 7 positions matching TRBD1. Germline V gene data show CDR1 as ENHRY and CDR2 as SYGVKD. This CDR3 is 16 amino acids long. The junction had 6 bases not matched to a gene; V was cut back by 2 bases and J by 0 bases.

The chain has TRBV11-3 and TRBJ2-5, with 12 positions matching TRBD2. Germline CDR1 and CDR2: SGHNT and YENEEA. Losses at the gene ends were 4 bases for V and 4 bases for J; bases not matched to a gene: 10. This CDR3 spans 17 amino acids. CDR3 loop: CASSSRTSGVGGETQYF. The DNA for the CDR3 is TGTGCCAGCAGCTCTAGGACTAGCGGGGTTGGGGGAGAGACCCAGTACTTC.

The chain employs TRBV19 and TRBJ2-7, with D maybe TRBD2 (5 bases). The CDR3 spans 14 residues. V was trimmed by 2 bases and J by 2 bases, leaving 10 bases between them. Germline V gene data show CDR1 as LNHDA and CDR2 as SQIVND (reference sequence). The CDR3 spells CASSISGPTYEQYF. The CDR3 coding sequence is TGTGCCAGTAGTATAAGCGGCCCTACCTACGAGCAGTACTTC.

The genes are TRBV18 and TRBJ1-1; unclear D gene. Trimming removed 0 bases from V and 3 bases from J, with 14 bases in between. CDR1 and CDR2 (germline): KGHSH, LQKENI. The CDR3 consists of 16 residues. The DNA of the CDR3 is TGTGCCAGCTCACCACCGAAGAGGGCGGCTGACACTGAAGCTTTCTTT. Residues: CASSPPKRAADTEAFF.

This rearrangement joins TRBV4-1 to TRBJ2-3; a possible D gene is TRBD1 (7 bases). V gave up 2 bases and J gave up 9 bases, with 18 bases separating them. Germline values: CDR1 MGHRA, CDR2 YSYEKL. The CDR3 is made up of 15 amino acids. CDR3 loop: CASSQSYVRGETQYF. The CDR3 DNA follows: TGCGCCAGCAGCCAATCCTACGTCAGGGGGGAAACGCAGTATTTT.

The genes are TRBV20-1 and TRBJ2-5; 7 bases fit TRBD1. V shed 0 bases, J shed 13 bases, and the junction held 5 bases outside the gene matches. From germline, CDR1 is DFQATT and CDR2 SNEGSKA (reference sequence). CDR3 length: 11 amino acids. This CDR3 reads CSARDRGGGYF. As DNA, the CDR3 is TGCAGTGCTAGAGATCGAGGGGGCGGGTACTTC.

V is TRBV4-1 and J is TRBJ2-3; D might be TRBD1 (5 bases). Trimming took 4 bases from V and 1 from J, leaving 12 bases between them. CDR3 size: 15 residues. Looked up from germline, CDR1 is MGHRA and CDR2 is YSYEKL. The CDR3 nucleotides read TGCGCCAGCAGCCGGTTGGAACAGGGCACAGATACGCAGTATTTT. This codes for CASSRLEQGTDTQYF.

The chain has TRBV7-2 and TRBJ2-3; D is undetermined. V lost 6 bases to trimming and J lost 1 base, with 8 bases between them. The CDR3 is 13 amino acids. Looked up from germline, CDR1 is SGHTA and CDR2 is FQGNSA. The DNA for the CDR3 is TGTGCCAGCAGTCGGCAGGGCACAGATACGCAGTATTTT. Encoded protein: CASSRQGTDTQYF. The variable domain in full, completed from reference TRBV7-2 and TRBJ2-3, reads GAGVSQSPSNKVTEKGKDVELRCDPISGHTALYWYRQSLGQGLEFLIYFQGNSAPDKSGLPSDRFSAERTGGSVSTLTIQRTQQEDSAVYLCASSRQGTDTQYFGPGTRLTVL.

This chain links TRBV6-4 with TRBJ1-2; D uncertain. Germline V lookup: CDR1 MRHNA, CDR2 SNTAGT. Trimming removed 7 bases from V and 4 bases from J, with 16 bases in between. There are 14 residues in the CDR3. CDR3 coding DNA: TGTGCCAGCACCCCGGAGGCAGGCTCCTATGGCTACACCTTC. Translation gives CASTPEAGSYGYTF.

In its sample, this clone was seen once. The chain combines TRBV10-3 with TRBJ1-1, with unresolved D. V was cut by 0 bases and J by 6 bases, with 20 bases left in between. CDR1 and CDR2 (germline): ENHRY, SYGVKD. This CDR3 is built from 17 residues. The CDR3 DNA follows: TGTGCCATCAGTGAGTCGACCCTTCCTAGATCCGGCGCTGAAGCTTTCTTT. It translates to CAISESTLPRSGAEAFF.

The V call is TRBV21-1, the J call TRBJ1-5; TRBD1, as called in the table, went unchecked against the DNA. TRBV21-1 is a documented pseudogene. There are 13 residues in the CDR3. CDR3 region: CASPDRECLPQHF. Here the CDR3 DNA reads TGTGCCAGCCCTGACAGGGAATGTTTGCCCCAGCATTTT.

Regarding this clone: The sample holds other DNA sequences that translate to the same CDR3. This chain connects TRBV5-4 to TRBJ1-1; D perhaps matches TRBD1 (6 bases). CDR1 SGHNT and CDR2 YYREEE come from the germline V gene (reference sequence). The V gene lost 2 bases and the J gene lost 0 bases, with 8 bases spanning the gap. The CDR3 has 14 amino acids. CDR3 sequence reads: CASSLQGVNTEAFF. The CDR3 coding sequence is TGTGCCAGCAGCTTACAGGGTGTGAACACTGAAGCTTTCTTT. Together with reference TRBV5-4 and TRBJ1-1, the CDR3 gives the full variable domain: ETGVTQSPTHLIKTRGQQVTLRCSSQSGHNTVSWYQQALGQGPQFIFQYYREEENGRGNFPPRFSGLQFPNYSSELNVNALELDDSALYLCASSLQGVNTEAFFGQGTRLTVV.

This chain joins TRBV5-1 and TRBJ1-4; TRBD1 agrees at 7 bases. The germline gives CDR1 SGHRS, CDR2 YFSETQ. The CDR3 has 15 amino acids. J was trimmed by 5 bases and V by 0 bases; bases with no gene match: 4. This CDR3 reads CASSLARGVNEKLFF. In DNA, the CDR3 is TGCGCCAGCAGCTTGGCCAGGGGGGTAAATGAAAAACTGTTTTTT.

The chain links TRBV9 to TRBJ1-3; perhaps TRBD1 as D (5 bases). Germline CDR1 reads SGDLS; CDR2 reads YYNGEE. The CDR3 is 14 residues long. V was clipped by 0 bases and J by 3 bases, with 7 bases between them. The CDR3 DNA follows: TGTGCCAGCAGCGTAGGTCAGGGTGGAAACACCATATATTTT. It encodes CASSVGQGGNTIYF.

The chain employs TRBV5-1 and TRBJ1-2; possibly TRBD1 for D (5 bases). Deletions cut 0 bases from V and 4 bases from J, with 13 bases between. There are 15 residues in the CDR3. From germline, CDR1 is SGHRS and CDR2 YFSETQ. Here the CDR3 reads CASSLVQGISYGYTF. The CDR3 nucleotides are TGCGCCAGCAGCTTGGTTCAGGGTATTAGCTATGGCTACACCTTC.

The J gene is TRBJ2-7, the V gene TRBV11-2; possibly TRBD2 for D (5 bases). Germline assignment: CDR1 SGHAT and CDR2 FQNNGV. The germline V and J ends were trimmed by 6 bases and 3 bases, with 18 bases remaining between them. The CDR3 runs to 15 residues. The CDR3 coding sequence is TGTGCCAGCAGTCTATTGACGGGGTATGTCTACGAGCAGTACTTC. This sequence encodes CASSLLTGYVYEQYF.

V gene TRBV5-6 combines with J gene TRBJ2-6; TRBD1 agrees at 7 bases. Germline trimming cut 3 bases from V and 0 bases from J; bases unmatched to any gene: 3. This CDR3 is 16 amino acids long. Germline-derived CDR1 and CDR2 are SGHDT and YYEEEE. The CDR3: CASSWGQISGANVLTF. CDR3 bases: TGTGCCAGCAGCTGGGGACAGATCTCTGGGGCCAACGTCCTGACTTTC.

CDR3 amino acids: CASSVGASSAVHEQYF. CDR3 nucleotide sequence: TGTGCCAGCAGCGTAGGGGCGTCTAGCGCGGTTCACGAGCAGTACTTC. The chain is built from TRBV9 and TRBJ2-7; D is possibly TRBD2 (6 bases). This CDR3 region has 16 residues. Per the germline V gene, CDR1 is SGDLS and CDR2 is YYNGEE. V lost 0 bases and J lost 5, with 18 bases in between.